The T cell receptor (beta chain) described here comes from a study of OX40 agonist ivuxolimab in advanced cancers. Broader study findings: The antigen specificity of the peripheral T cells (those that were expanded) was not determined. Mean expanded clone counts were higher in CD8+ than CD4+ T cells.

Produced via immunoSEQ multiplex PCR; TCRdb's table is partial and in-frame only. The table has 30,000 to 40,000 clones, roughly 91% seen once. The germline CDR1 and CDR2 sequences are SGHKS and YYEKEE (reference sequence). Trimming took 5 bases from V and 5 from J, leaving 19 bases between them. The CDR3 extends over 15 amino acids. In regard to this clone: Its antigen is still unknown.

This receptor was obtained from an adult with an advanced solid tumor such as melanoma, head and neck, liver or kidney cancer. Sequenced here: CD4+ or CD8+ T cells sorted from blood, sampled in a trial of the OX40 agonist ivuxolimab. The chain carries TRBV5-5 and TRBJ1-2, with D possibly TRBD1 on 5 matching bases. In nucleotides, the CDR3 is TGTGCCAGCAGTATTGACAGACCTTCCCTTTATGGCTACACCTTC. Protein: CASSIDRPSLYGYTF. The variable domain in full, with the rest retrieved from reference TRBV5-5 and TRBJ1-2, is DAGVTQSPTHLIKTRGQQVTLRCSPISGHKSVSWYQQVLGQGPQFIFQYYEKEERGRGNFPDRFSARQFPNYSSELNVNALLLGDSALYLCASSIDRPSLYGYTFGSGTRLTVV.